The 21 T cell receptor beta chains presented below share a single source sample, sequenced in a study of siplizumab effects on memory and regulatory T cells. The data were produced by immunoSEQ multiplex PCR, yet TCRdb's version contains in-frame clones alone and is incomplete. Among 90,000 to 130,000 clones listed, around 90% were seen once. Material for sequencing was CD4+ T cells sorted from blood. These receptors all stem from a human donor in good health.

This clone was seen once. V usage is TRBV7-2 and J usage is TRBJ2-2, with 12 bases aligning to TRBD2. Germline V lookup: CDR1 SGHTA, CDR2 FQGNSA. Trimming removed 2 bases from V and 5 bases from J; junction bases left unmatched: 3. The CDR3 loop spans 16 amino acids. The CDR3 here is CASSLYGTSGTGELFF. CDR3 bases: TGTGCCAGCAGCTTATACGGGACTAGCGGGACCGGGGAGCTGTTTTTT. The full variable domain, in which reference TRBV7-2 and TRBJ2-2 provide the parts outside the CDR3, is GAGVSQSPSNKVTEKGKDVELRCDPISGHTALYWYRQSLGQGLEFLIYFQGNSAPDKSGLPSDRFSAERTGGSVSTLTIQRTQQEDSAVYLCASSLYGTSGTGELFFGEGSRLTVL.

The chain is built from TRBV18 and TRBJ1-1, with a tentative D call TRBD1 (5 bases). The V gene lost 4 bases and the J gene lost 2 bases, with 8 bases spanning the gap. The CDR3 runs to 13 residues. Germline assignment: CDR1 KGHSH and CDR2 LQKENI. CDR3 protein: CASSRGINTEAFF. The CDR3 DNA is TGTGCCAGCTCACGGGGCATTAACACTGAAGCTTTCTTT.

The CDR3, as DNA: TGTGCCAGCACCGTACCTCTCTCTGGGGCCAACGTCCTGACTTTC. As protein: CASTVPLSGANVLTF. The chain joins TRBV6-1 to TRBJ2-6, with D hard to call. This CDR3 has 15 residues. V was cut by 7 bases and J by 0 bases, with 10 bases left in between. Germline V gene lookup returns CDR1 MNHNS and CDR2 SASEGT.

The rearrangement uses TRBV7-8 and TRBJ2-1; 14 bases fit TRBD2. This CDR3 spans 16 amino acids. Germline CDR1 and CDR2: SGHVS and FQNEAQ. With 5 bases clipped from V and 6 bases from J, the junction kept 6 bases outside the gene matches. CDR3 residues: CASSRTSGGFVNEQFF. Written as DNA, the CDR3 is TGTGCCAGCAGCCGGACTAGCGGGGGGTTTGTCAATGAGCAGTTCTTC.

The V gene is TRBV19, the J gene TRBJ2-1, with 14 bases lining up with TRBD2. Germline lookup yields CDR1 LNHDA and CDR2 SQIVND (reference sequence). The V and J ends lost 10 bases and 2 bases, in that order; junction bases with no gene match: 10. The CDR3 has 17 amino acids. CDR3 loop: CATSGTSGGFPYNEQFF. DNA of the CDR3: TGTGCCACCTCCGGGACTAGCGGGGGATTCCCCTACAATGAGCAGTTCTTC.

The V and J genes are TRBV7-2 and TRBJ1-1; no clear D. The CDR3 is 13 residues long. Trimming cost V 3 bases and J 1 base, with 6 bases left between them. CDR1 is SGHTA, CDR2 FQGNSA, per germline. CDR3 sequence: CASSFRRNTEAFF. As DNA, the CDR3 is TGTGCCAGCAGCTTTCGGCGGAACACTGAAGCTTTCTTT. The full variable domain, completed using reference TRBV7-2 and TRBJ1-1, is GAGVSQSPSNKVTEKGKDVELRCDPISGHTALYWYRQSLGQGLEFLIYFQGNSAPDKSGLPSDRFSAERTGGSVSTLTIQRTQQEDSAVYLCASSFRRNTEAFFGQGTRLTVV.

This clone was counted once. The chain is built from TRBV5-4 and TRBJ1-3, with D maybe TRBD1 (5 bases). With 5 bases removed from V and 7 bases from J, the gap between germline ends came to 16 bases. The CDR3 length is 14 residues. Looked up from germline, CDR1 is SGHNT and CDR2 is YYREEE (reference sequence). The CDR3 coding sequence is TGTGCCAGCAGTAACCCCGGGACCCTGAACACCATATATTTT. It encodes CASSNPGTLNTIYF.

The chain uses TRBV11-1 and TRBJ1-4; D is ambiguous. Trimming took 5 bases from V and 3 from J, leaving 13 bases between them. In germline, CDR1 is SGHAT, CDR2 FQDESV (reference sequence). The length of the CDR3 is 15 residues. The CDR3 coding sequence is TGTGCCAGCAGCAATGATGGCAGCTCTAATGAAAAACTGTTTTTT. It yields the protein CASSNDGSSNEKLFF.

CDR3: CASGQGAGELFF. The CDR3 DNA sequence: TGTGCCAGCGGACAGGGGGCCGGGGAGCTGTTTTTT. The chain employs TRBV10-3 and TRBJ2-2; 10 nucleotides agree with TRBD1. V shed 10 bases, J shed 6 bases, and the junction held 2 bases outside the gene matches. From germline, CDR1 is ENHRY and CDR2 SYGVKD. The CDR3 totals 12 residues.

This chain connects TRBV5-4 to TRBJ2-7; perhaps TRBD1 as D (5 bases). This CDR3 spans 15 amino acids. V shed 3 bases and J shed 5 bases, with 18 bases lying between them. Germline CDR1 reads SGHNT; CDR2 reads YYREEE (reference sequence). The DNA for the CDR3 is TGTGCCAGCAGCTCGATAAGCTTTGAAGGGGACGAGCAGTACTTC. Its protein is CASSSISFEGDEQYF. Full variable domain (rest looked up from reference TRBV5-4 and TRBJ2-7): ETGVTQSPTHLIKTRGQQVTLRCSSQSGHNTVSWYQQALGQGPQFIFQYYREEENGRGNFPPRFSGLQFPNYSSELNVNALELDDSALYLCASSSISFEGDEQYFGPGTRLTVT.

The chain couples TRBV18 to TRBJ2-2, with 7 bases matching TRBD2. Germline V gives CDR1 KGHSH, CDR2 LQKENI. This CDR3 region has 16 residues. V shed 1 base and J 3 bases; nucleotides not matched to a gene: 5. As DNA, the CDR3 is TGTGCCAGCTCACCACGGGGCGGGGGAGACACCGGGGAGCTGTTTTTT. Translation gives CASSPRGGGDTGELFF. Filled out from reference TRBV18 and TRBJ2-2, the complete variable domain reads NAGVMQNPRHLVRRRGQEARLRCSPMKGHSHVYWYRQLPEEGLKFMVYLQKENIIDESGMPKERFSAEFPKEGPSILRIQQVVRGDSAAYFCASSPRGGGDTGELFFGEGSRLTVL.

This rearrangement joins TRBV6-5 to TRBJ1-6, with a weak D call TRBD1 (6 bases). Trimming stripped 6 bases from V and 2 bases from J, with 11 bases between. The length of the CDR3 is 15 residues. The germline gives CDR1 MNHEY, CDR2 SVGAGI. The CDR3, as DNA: TGTGCCAGCAGACGGCCAGGGGCCTATAATTCACCCCTCCACTTT. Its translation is CASRRPGAYNSPLHF.

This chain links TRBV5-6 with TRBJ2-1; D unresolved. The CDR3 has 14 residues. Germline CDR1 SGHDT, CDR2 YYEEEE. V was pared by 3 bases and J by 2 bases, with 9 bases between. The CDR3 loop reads CASSSGRAYNEQFF. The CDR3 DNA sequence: TGTGCCAGCAGCTCCGGACGGGCCTACAATGAGCAGTTCTTC.

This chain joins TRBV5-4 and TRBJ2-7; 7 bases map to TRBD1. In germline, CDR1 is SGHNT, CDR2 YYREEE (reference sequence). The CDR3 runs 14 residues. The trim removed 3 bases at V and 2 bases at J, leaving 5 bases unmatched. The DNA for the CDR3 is TGTGCCAGCAGCTCCGGGACAGCTACCTACGAGCAGTACTTC. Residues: CASSSGTATYEQYF.

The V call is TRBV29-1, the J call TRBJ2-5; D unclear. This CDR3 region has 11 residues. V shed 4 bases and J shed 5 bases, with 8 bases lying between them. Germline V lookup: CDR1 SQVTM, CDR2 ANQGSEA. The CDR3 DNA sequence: TGCAGCGTTGTACCCCGCGAGACCCAGTACTTC. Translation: CSVVPRETQYF.

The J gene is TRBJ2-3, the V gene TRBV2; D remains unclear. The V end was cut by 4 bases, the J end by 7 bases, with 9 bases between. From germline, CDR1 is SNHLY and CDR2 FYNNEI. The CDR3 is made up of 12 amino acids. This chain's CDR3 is CASSGDGHTQYF. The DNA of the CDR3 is TGTGCCAGCAGTGGTGATGGACATACGCAGTATTTT.

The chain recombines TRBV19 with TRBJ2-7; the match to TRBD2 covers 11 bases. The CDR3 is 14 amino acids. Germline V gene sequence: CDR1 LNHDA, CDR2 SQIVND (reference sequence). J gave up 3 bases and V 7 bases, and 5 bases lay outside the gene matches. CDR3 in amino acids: CASTTSGEHYEQYF. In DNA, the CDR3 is TGTGCCAGTACGACTAGCGGGGAACACTACGAGCAGTACTTC.

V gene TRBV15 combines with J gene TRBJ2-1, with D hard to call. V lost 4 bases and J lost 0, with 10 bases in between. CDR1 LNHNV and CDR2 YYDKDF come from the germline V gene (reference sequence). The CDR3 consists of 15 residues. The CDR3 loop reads CATSNRASSYNEQFF. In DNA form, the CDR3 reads TGTGCCACCAGCAATCGGGCTAGCTCCTACAATGAGCAGTTCTTC.

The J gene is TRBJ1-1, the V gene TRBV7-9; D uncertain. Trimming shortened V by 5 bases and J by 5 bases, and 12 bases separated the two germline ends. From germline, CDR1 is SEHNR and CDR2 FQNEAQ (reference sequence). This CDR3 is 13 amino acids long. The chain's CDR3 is CASSPPGWTEAFF. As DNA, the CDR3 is TGTGCCAGCAGCCCCCCCGGGTGGACTGAAGCTTTCTTT.

CDR3 region: CASSPSETNEKLFF. CDR3 coding DNA: TGTGCCAGCAGCCCATCCGAAACTAATGAAAAACTGTTTTTT. This rearrangement joins TRBV11-1 to TRBJ1-4; D unresolved. Looked up from germline, CDR1 is SGHAT and CDR2 is FQDESV (reference sequence). The CDR3 is made up of 14 amino acids. V dropped 5 bases and J dropped 1 base, with 8 bases sitting between them.

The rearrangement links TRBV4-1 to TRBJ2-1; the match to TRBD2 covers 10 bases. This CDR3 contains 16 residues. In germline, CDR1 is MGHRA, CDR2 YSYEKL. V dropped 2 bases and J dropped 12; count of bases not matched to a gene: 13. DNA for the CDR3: TGCGCCAGCAGCCAACAGGGGGCTAGCGGGGGCGGAGGGCAGTTCTTC. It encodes CASSQQGASGGGGQFF.